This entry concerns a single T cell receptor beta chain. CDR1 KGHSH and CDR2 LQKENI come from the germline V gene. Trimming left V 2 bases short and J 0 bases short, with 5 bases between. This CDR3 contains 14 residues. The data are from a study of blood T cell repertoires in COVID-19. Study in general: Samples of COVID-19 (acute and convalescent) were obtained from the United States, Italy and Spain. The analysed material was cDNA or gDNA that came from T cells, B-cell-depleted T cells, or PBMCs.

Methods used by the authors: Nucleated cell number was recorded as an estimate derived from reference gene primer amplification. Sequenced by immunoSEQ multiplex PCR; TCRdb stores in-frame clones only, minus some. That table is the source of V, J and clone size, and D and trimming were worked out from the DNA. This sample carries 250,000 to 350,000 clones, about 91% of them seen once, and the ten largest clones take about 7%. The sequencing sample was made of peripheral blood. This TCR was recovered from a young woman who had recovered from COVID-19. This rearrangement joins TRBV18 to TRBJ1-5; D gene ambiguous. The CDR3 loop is CASSPIDSNQPQHF. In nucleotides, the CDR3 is TGTGCCAGCTCACCAATAGATAGCAATCAGCCCCAGCATTTT.